The sequence of this T cell receptor (beta chain) was determined in a study of glioma-infiltrating T cells after dendritic cell vaccination. Amplification used 60 V beta primers and 13 J beta primers. The repertoire was sequenced with immunoSEQ multiplex PCR; TCRdb's copy has only in-frame clones and lacks some. The sample has fewer than 110,000 clones; roughly 79% are singletons. Germline V gene lookup returns CDR1 SGHAT and CDR2 FQNNGV. CDR3 length: 15 amino acids. Trimming cost V 8 bases and J 3 bases, with 19 bases left between them. V and J are TRBV11-2 and TRBJ1-1; D possibly corresponds to TRBD1 (5 bases). The sequences come from blood, collected before dendritic cell vaccination. The receptor's source is a human donor with glioblastoma. The CDR3 is CASLALQGGYTEAFF. CDR3 in DNA: TGTGCCAGCCTCGCTCTTCAGGGAGGATACACTGAAGCTTTCTTT.